Following are 9 T cell receptor beta chains from one sample sequenced in a study of blood T cell repertoires in COVID-19. Profiling relied on immunoSEQ multiplex PCR, and the TCRdb table lists in-frame clones only, not all of them. The sample carries roughly 210,000 clones, around four fifths recorded once. The sequencing sample was made of peripheral blood. The receptors were gathered from a woman of 80 years or more with COVID-19, enrolled during active disease.

This rearrangement joins TRBV7-9 to TRBJ1-2, with unresolved D. Germline CDR1 and CDR2: SEHNR and FQNEAQ (reference sequence). Trimming pared 5 bases from V and 0 bases from J, leaving 10 bases between. There are 14 residues in the CDR3. CDR3 DNA sequence: TGTGCCAGCAGCACTAACTATGCTAACTATGGCTACACCTTC. It specifies CASSTNYANYGYTF. Complete variable domain (other parts from reference TRBV7-9 and TRBJ1-2): DTGVSQNPRHKITKRGQNVTFRCDPISEHNRLYWYRQTLGQGPEFLTYFQNEAQLEKSRLLSDRFSAERPKGSFSTLEIQRTEQGDSAMYLCASSTNYANYGYTFGSGTRLTVV.

This clone was counted a few times. The J gene is TRBJ2-6, the V gene TRBV2; no definite D call. The CDR3 runs to 14 residues. Germline values: CDR1 SNHLY, CDR2 FYNNEI. With 4 bases removed from V and 0 bases from J, the gap between germline ends came to 4 bases. CDR3 sequence reads: CASSGSSGANVLTF. The CDR3 DNA sequence: TGTGCCAGCAGTGGCAGCTCTGGGGCCAACGTCCTGACTTTC.

This sequence joins TRBV28 and TRBJ1-1; 9 nucleotides line up with TRBD1. The CDR3 is made up of 14 amino acids. Germline V gives CDR1 MDHEN, CDR2 SYDVKM. Trimming cost V 7 bases and J 3 bases; bases outside gene matches: 6. DNA for the CDR3: TGTGCCAGCATCACCGGGACAGGGTACACTGAAGCTTTCTTT. It is translated as CASITGTGYTEAFF.

This chain connects TRBV12-3 or TRBV12-4 to TRBJ2-1, with D unresolved. There are 12 residues in the CDR3. The V end lost 5 bases, the J end lost 10 bases, and 12 bases lay between the germline ends. CDR3 sequence: CASSRKVGEQFF. CDR3 sequence (DNA): TGTGCCAGCAGTCGAAAGGTCGGGGAGCAGTTCTTC.

This clone has a single count. V and J are TRBV18 and TRBJ2-1; a weak D match, TRBD1 (5 bases). CDR3 size: 13 residues. In germline, CDR1 is KGHSH, CDR2 LQKENI. The V end was cut by 6 bases, the J end by 8 bases, with 14 bases between. DNA for the CDR3: TGTGCCAGCTCGAGTCGGCCGACAGATGAGCAGTTCTTC. It is translated as CASSSRPTDEQFF. The variable domain in full, with the rest retrieved from reference TRBV18 and TRBJ2-1, is NAGVMQNPRHLVRRRGQEARLRCSPMKGHSHVYWYRQLPEEGLKFMVYLQKENIIDESGMPKERFSAEFPKEGPSILRIQQVVRGDSAAYFCASSSRPTDEQFFGPGTRLTVL.

The chain carries TRBV9 and TRBJ1-2; 7 positions match TRBD1. Losses at the gene ends were 4 bases for V and 4 bases for J; bases not matched to a gene: 10. From germline, CDR1 is SGDLS and CDR2 YYNGEE. The CDR3 has 15 amino acids. In nucleotides, the CDR3 is TGTGCCAGCAGCTCGGGACAGCTCTTGGGCTATGGCTACACCTTC. This encodes CASSSGQLLGYGYTF.

The genes are TRBV28 and TRBJ2-1, with D perhaps matching TRBD1 (6 bases). Germline V gene data show CDR1 as MDHEN and CDR2 as SYDVKM. V was trimmed by 8 bases and J by 7 bases, leaving 21 bases between them. There are 15 residues in the CDR3. This CDR3 is CASVTGPGFWNEQFF. CDR3 in DNA: TGTGCCAGCGTTACAGGGCCGGGTTTTTGGAATGAGCAGTTCTTC. Full variable domain (outside the CDR3, taken from reference TRBV28 and TRBJ2-1): DVKVTQSSRYLVKRTGEKVFLECVQDMDHENMFWYRQDPGLGLRLIYFSYDVKMKEKGDIPEGYSVSREKKERFSLILESASTNQTSMYLCASVTGPGFWNEQFFGPGTRLTVL.

The rearrangement joins TRBV7-9 to TRBJ2-5; D perhaps matches TRBD1 (6 bases). The germline V and J ends were trimmed by 5 bases and 2 bases, with 18 bases remaining between them. Germline V gene data show CDR1 as SEHNR and CDR2 as FQNEAQ (reference sequence). This CDR3 is built from 16 residues. The CDR3 DNA reads TGTGCCAGCAGCCAACTACAGGGAAAGGGGCAAGAGACCCAGTACTTC. Protein: CASSQLQGKGQETQYF.

The chain couples TRBV24-1 to TRBJ1-1, with 9 bases aligning to TRBD1. The CDR3 has 15 residues. Germline values: CDR1 KGHDR, CDR2 SFDVKD. Trimming removed 5 bases from V and 3 bases from J; junction bases left unmatched: 6. The CDR3 protein is CATSATGTGYTEAFF. The CDR3 DNA is TGTGCCACCAGTGCTACCGGGACAGGGTACACTGAAGCTTTCTTT.